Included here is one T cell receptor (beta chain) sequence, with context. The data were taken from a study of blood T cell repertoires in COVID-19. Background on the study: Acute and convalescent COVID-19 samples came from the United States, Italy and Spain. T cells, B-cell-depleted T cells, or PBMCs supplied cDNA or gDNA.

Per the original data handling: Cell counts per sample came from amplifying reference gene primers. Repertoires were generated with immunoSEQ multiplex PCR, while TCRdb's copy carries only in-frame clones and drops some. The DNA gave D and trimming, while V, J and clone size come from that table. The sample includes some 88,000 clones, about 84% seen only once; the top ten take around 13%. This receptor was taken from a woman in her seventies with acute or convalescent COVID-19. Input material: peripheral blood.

The CDR3 DNA is TGTGCCAGCTCGACTACCGGGGGGGGCCAAGTAGATACGCAGTATTTT. It translates to CASSTTGGGQVDTQYF. V is TRBV18 and J is TRBJ2-3, with TRBD2 matching 8 bases. This CDR3 region has 16 residues. V dropped 6 bases and J dropped 5; count of bases not matched to a gene: 13. From germline, CDR1 is KGHSH and CDR2 LQKENI.